The rows below give T cell receptor beta chains drawn from one sample of a study of blood T cell repertoires in COVID-19. This table comes from immunoSEQ multiplex PCR, and its TCRdb copy is limited to in-frame clones, with some not included. The top ten clones hold under 5% of a sample with 300,000 to 450,000 clones, about nine tenths of them seen once. The specimen sequenced was peripheral blood. The receptors come from a woman aged 55-70 years with COVID-19, enrolled during active disease. The CDR3 runs from the conserved cysteine through the conserved F or W. Fields, in order: clone size, V gene, D gene, J gene, CDR3 protein, CDR3 DNA. The D gene is left open where the match is weak. Clone sizes are given selectively: once, few, many, or a class where the clone is expanded.

>-|TRBV7-9|-|TRBJ1-4
CASSGTGLGEKLFF
TGTGCCAGCAGCGGTACAGGGTTGGGTGAAAAACTGTTTTTT
>-|TRBV7-9|-|TRBJ1-2
CASSLSAGDYGYTF
TGTGCCAGCAGCTTATCGGCAGGCGACTATGGCTACACCTTC
>-|TRBV7-8|TRBD2|TRBJ2-3
CASSFLAGASTDTQYF
TGTGCCAGCAGCTTCCTAGCGGGGGCTTCGACAGATACGCAGTATTTT
>-|TRBV18|TRBD1|TRBJ2-5
CASSPSGGRETQYF
TGTGCCAGCTCACCATCAGGGGGCCGTGAGACCCAGTACTTC
>-|TRBV5-1|TRBD1|TRBJ1-5
CASSSAWDRENNQPQHF
TGCGCCAGCAGCTCGGCCTGGGACAGGGAAAACAATCAGCCCCAGCATTTT
>-|TRBV9|-|TRBJ2-2
CASSEAVNTGELFF
TGTGCCAGCAGTGAGGCGGTGAACACCGGGGAGCTGTTTTTT
>-|TRBV6-1|-|TRBJ1-5
CASSEVQGSGQPQHF
TGTGCCAGCAGTGAAGTGCAGGGGTCGGGTCAGCCCCAGCATTTT
>-|TRBV19|-|TRBJ1-1
CASSRHSGWDTEAFF
TGTGCCAGTAGTCGACATTCGGGGTGGGACACTGAAGCTTTCTTT
>few|TRBV12-3/TRBV12-4|-|TRBJ1-2
CASSPGGGGYTF
TGTGCCAGCAGCCCCGGAGGTGGCGGCTACACCTTC
>-|TRBV19|-|TRBJ2-3
CASRGLAGVIRDTQYF
TGTGCCAGTAGGGGGCTGGCAGGGGTGATCCGAGATACGCAGTATTTT
>-|TRBV27|TRBD1|TRBJ1-2
CASSSRDRTWGGYTF
TGTGCCAGCAGTTCCCGGGACAGAACATGGGGTGGCTACACCTTC
>-|TRBV7-9|-|TRBJ1-2
CASSLVPGLNYGYTF
TGTGCCAGCAGCTTAGTCCCAGGGCTTAACTATGGCTACACCTTC
>-|TRBV20-1|TRBD1|TRBJ2-5
CSASAQGETQYF
TGCAGTGCTAGTGCACAGGGGGAGACCCAGTACTTC
>-|TRBV11-2|-|TRBJ1-2
CASSRETVPGHGYTF
TGTGCCAGCAGCCGCGAGACAGTGCCAGGTCATGGCTACACCTTC
>few|TRBV9|TRBD1|TRBJ2-7
CASSVGTGARGNFYEQYF
TGTGCCAGCAGCGTGGGGACAGGGGCCCGGGGCAACTTCTACGAGCAGTACTTC
>-|TRBV5-6|-|TRBJ1-5
CASSLALTEAQPQHF
TGTGCCAGCAGCTTGGCCTTGACAGAGGCTCAGCCCCAGCATTTT
>once|TRBV13|-|TRBJ1-1
CASTQRAMRTEAFF
TGTGCCAGCACCCAGAGGGCAATGAGGACTGAAGCTTTCTTT
>-|TRBV11-3|-|TRBJ2-4
CASSGAAKNIQYF
TGTGCCAGCAGCGGGGCAGCCAAAAACATTCAGTACTTC
>-|TRBV10-3|TRBD1|TRBJ2-1
CAISVAGTVDNEQFF
TGTGCCATCAGTGTAGCCGGGACAGTTGACAATGAGCAGTTCTTC
>-|TRBV5-1|-|TRBJ2-5
CASRSLDVETQYF
TGCGCCAGCAGGAGTCTAGACGTAGAGACCCAGTACTTC
>-|TRBV6-5|TRBD1|TRBJ1-2
CASSREGRGSYGYTF
TGTGCCAGCAGTCGAGAAGGCAGGGGGAGCTATGGCTACACCTTC
>-|TRBV3-1/TRBV3-2|TRBD2|TRBJ2-1
CASSHGGGARSYNEQFF
TGTGCCAGCAGCCACGGCGGGGGGGCCCGATCCTACAATGAGCAGTTCTTC
>once|TRBV30|-|TRBJ1-2
CAWSAVYGYTF
TGTGCCTGGAGTGCAGTTTATGGCTACACCTTC
>-|TRBV27|-|TRBJ1-2
CASSTTGPNGYTF
TGTGCCAGCAGCACCACAGGGCCGAATGGCTACACCTTC
>-|TRBV19|-|TRBJ1-6
CASSMSSGGSYNSPLHF
TGTGCCAGTAGTATGTCCTCGGGGGGCTCCTATAATTCACCCCTCCACTTT